A selection of T cell receptor beta chains follows, all from one sample in a study of blood T cell repertoires in COVID-19. Produced via immunoSEQ multiplex PCR; TCRdb's table is partial and in-frame only. Of about 170,000 clones in the sample, approximately 80% are singletons; the top ten hold about 14%. Sequenced sample: peripheral blood. The receptors were gathered from a woman between 65 and 79 years old with COVID-19, enrolled during active disease. The CDR3 runs from the conserved cysteine through the conserved F or W. The D gene is left open where the match is weak. Expanded clones get a size class; other rows say once, few or many, or leave the size out.

v_gene: TRBV15; d_gene: NA; abundance: NA; j_gene: TRBJ2-7; CDR3nt: TGTGCCACCGCTCCGGGGTACTCCTACGAGCAGTACTTC; CDR3aa: CATAPGYSYEQYF
v_gene: TRBV2; d_gene: NA; abundance: NA; j_gene: TRBJ1-4; CDR3nt: TGTGCCAGCAGTGAGATAGCAGGGCAGGGGAGAAAACTGTTTTTT; CDR3aa: CASSEIAGQGRKLFF
v_gene: TRBV27; d_gene: TRBD1; abundance: NA; j_gene: TRBJ1-5; CDR3nt: TGTGCCAGTGGGAACAGGGGCCTAAATCAGCCCCAGCATTTT; CDR3aa: CASGNRGLNQPQHF
v_gene: TRBV11-3; d_gene: TRBD2; abundance: NA; j_gene: TRBJ2-2; CDR3nt: TGTGCCAGCAGCTCGGGGACTAGCGGGAGGGCCGGCACCGGGGAGCTGTTTTTT; CDR3aa: CASSSGTSGRAGTGELFF
v_gene: TRBV24-1; d_gene: NA; abundance: NA; j_gene: TRBJ1-2; CDR3nt: TGTGCCACCAGTGATTCCGGACTCCTGGAGGGCTACACCTTC; CDR3aa: CATSDSGLLEGYTF
v_gene: TRBV30; d_gene: NA; abundance: NA; j_gene: TRBJ2-1; CDR3nt: TGTGCCTGGAGTCTCTTTATCACACCCAACAATGAGCAGTTCTTC; CDR3aa: CAWSLFITPNNEQFF
v_gene: TRBV11-2; d_gene: TRBD2; abundance: NA; j_gene: TRBJ2-7; CDR3nt: TGTGCCAGCAGCTCACTTCACGGACTAGCGGGACCCTTGTACGAGCAGTACTTC; CDR3aa: CASSSLHGLAGPLYEQYF
v_gene: TRBV19; d_gene: NA; abundance: few; j_gene: TRBJ1-1; CDR3nt: TGTGCCAGTAGTATAACAGGTAACACTGAAGCTTTCTTT; CDR3aa: CASSITGNTEAFF
v_gene: TRBV7-8; d_gene: TRBD2; abundance: NA; j_gene: TRBJ2-1; CDR3nt: TGTGCCAGCAGCTTCACTAGCGGGAGGGCGGATGAGCAGTTCTTC; CDR3aa: CASSFTSGRADEQFF
v_gene: TRBV11-3; d_gene: TRBD1; abundance: NA; j_gene: TRBJ2-3; CDR3nt: TGTGCCAGCAGCCCAGGTCCAGGGGGTGGTGGGGATACGCAGTATTTT; CDR3aa: CASSPGPGGGGDTQYF
v_gene: TRBV7-8; d_gene: NA; abundance: NA; j_gene: TRBJ1-5; CDR3nt: TGTGCCAGCAGCTTGGCACAGACCTATAGCAATCAGCCCCAGCATTTT; CDR3aa: CASSLAQTYSNQPQHF
v_gene: TRBV28; d_gene: TRBD2; abundance: NA; j_gene: TRBJ2-1; CDR3nt: TGTGCCAGCAGTCCCCAGCGGGGGGGCAAGAATGAGCAGTTCTTC; CDR3aa: CASSPQRGGKNEQFF
v_gene: TRBV28; d_gene: NA; abundance: NA; j_gene: TRBJ1-3; CDR3nt: TGTGCCAGCAGTTTAGCAGGGTCAGGAAACACCATATATTTT; CDR3aa: CASSLAGSGNTIYF
v_gene: TRBV19; d_gene: NA; abundance: NA; j_gene: TRBJ1-2; CDR3nt: TGTGCCAGTATGCGGGACCTTGCTAACTATGGCTACACCTTC; CDR3aa: CASMRDLANYGYTF
v_gene: TRBV24-1; d_gene: NA; abundance: NA; j_gene: TRBJ2-2; CDR3nt: TGTGCCACCAGTGCTGCTCAGGTTAACACCGGGGAGCTGTTTTTT; CDR3aa: CATSAAQVNTGELFF
v_gene: TRBV29-1; d_gene: TRBD1; abundance: NA; j_gene: TRBJ2-3; CDR3nt: TGCAGCGTAGCGGGACAGGGAGGAGAAGATACGCAGTATTTT; CDR3aa: CSVAGQGGEDTQYF
v_gene: TRBV7-8; d_gene: NA; abundance: once; j_gene: TRBJ1-2; CDR3nt: TGTGCCAGCAGCCTCGGGGGGAGGATCTATGGCTACACCTTC; CDR3aa: CASSLGGRIYGYTF
v_gene: TRBV4-1; d_gene: TRBD1; abundance: NA; j_gene: TRBJ2-5; CDR3nt: TGCGCCAGCAGCCATGAGCCGGGACAGTACCAAGAGACCCAGTACTTC; CDR3aa: CASSHEPGQYQETQYF
v_gene: TRBV20-1; d_gene: NA; abundance: once; j_gene: TRBJ2-1; CDR3nt: TGCAGTGCTATACTAGCAAGGGAGCAGTTCTTC; CDR3aa: CSAILAREQFF
v_gene: TRBV6-2/TRBV6-3; d_gene: TRBD1; abundance: few; j_gene: TRBJ2-3; CDR3nt: TGTGCCAGCAGTCGCTTCGACAGGGGGGTGTCAGATACGCAGTATTTT; CDR3aa: CASSRFDRGVSDTQYF
v_gene: TRBV29-1; d_gene: NA; abundance: NA; j_gene: TRBJ1-1; CDR3nt: TGCAGCGTTGGCGTGGGCAACACTGAAGCTTTCTTT; CDR3aa: CSVGVGNTEAFF
v_gene: TRBV5-1; d_gene: TRBD2; abundance: NA; j_gene: TRBJ2-5; CDR3nt: TGCGCCAGCAGCTTGGCCTTGACTAGCGGGGGCCAAGAGACCCAGTACTTC; CDR3aa: CASSLALTSGGQETQYF
v_gene: TRBV19; d_gene: NA; abundance: NA; j_gene: TRBJ1-2; CDR3nt: TGTGCCAGTAGTACTCGGGACACTGGCTACACCTTC; CDR3aa: CASSTRDTGYTF
v_gene: TRBV11-2; d_gene: NA; abundance: NA; j_gene: TRBJ2-6; CDR3nt: TGTGCCAGCAGCTTAACCCGGCGGATCTCTGGGGCCAACGTCCTGACTTTC; CDR3aa: CASSLTRRISGANVLTF
v_gene: TRBV5-1; d_gene: NA; abundance: NA; j_gene: TRBJ2-3; CDR3nt: TGCGCCAGCAGCTTGGGTCTGGGGGGGCGGACAGATACGCAGTATTTT; CDR3aa: CASSLGLGGRTDTQYF
v_gene: TRBV27; d_gene: NA; abundance: NA; j_gene: TRBJ1-6; CDR3nt: TGTGCCAGCAGTCCCCTGACAAGTTATAATTCACCCCTCCACTTT; CDR3aa: CASSPLTSYNSPLHF
v_gene: TRBV12-5; d_gene: TRBD1; abundance: NA; j_gene: TRBJ2-6; CDR3nt: TGTGCTAGTTCTCGGGACAGGGGTTACACTGGGGCCAACGTCCTGACTTTC; CDR3aa: CASSRDRGYTGANVLTF
v_gene: TRBV6-5; d_gene: TRBD2; abundance: NA; j_gene: TRBJ2-1; CDR3nt: TGTGCCAGCAGTTGGGCGGGAGGGCCTAATGAGCAGTTCTTC; CDR3aa: CASSWAGGPNEQFF
v_gene: TRBV30; d_gene: TRBD1; abundance: NA; j_gene: TRBJ1-1; CDR3nt: TGTGCCTGGAGTGTCCCCGACAGGGGACCAGAAGCTTTCTTT; CDR3aa: CAWSVPDRGPEAFF
v_gene: TRBV6-5; d_gene: TRBD1; abundance: NA; j_gene: TRBJ1-1; CDR3nt: TGTGCCAGCATTACGGACAGGGCTAACACTGAAGCTTTCTTT; CDR3aa: CASITDRANTEAFF
v_gene: TRBV18; d_gene: NA; abundance: NA; j_gene: TRBJ2-1; CDR3nt: TGTGCCAGCTCACCTAGCGTTAGCTCCTACAATGAGCAGTTCTTC; CDR3aa: CASSPSVSSYNEQFF
v_gene: TRBV5-6; d_gene: TRBD1; abundance: NA; j_gene: TRBJ1-3; CDR3nt: TGTGCCAGCAGCGGCGGGACAGGGTTTCCTAGCTCTGGAAACACCATATATTTT; CDR3aa: CASSGGTGFPSSGNTIYF
v_gene: TRBV6-4; d_gene: TRBD1; abundance: NA; j_gene: TRBJ1-6; CDR3nt: TGTGCCAGCAGAGAGACAGGGGGCTCACCCCTCCACTTT; CDR3aa: CASRETGGSPLHF
v_gene: TRBV19; d_gene: NA; abundance: NA; j_gene: TRBJ1-1; CDR3nt: TGTGCCAGTAGTATTGGCAGGGCTTTCTTT; CDR3aa: CASSIGRAFF
v_gene: TRBV10-3; d_gene: TRBD1; abundance: few; j_gene: TRBJ1-3; CDR3nt: TGTGCCATCAGTGATGATTTAAGGGGGCTTGGAAACACCATATATTTT; CDR3aa: CAISDDLRGLGNTIYF
v_gene: TRBV2; d_gene: TRBD1; abundance: NA; j_gene: TRBJ2-3; CDR3nt: TGTGCCAGCAGTGGGGACAGGGGTCCAGATACGCAGTATTTT; CDR3aa: CASSGDRGPDTQYF
v_gene: TRBV7-3; d_gene: TRBD1; abundance: NA; j_gene: TRBJ2-2; CDR3nt: TGTGCCAGCAGCTCGACAGGGTTCGCCGGGGAGCTGTTTTTT; CDR3aa: CASSSTGFAGELFF
v_gene: TRBV7-2; d_gene: NA; abundance: NA; j_gene: TRBJ2-7; CDR3nt: TGTGCCAGCAGCTTACAGACAGGCTCCTACGAGCAGTACTTC; CDR3aa: CASSLQTGSYEQYF
v_gene: TRBV4-2; d_gene: NA; abundance: NA; j_gene: TRBJ1-4; CDR3nt: TGTGCCAGCAGCCAAGAGTTTCTAGGGGAGGGGGAAAAACTGTTTTTT; CDR3aa: CASSQEFLGEGEKLFF
v_gene: TRBV5-1; d_gene: TRBD2; abundance: once; j_gene: TRBJ2-1; CDR3nt: TGCGCCAGTAGGACTAGCGGGGACCGTTACAATGAGCAGTTCTTC; CDR3aa: CASRTSGDRYNEQFF
v_gene: TRBV6-2/TRBV6-3; d_gene: TRBD2; abundance: NA; j_gene: TRBJ2-1; CDR3nt: TGTGCCAGCAGTTCCCTTAGCGGGAGGCCCTACGATGAGCAGTTCTTC; CDR3aa: CASSSLSGRPYDEQFF
v_gene: TRBV18; d_gene: NA; abundance: few; j_gene: TRBJ1-2; CDR3nt: TGTGCCAGCTCACGTGCGGGATCGAGCTATGGCTACACCTTC; CDR3aa: CASSRAGSSYGYTF
v_gene: TRBV19; d_gene: TRBD1; abundance: NA; j_gene: TRBJ2-5; CDR3nt: TGTGCCAGTAGCCCCGGACAGGGGATCTCAGAGACCCAGTACTTC; CDR3aa: CASSPGQGISETQYF
v_gene: TRBV5-1; d_gene: NA; abundance: few; j_gene: TRBJ1-2; CDR3nt: TGCGCCAGCAGCTTGCTTCCAGGTGGGGGCGTTGACTATGGCTACACCTTC; CDR3aa: CASSLLPGGGVDYGYTF
v_gene: TRBV10-3; d_gene: NA; abundance: NA; j_gene: TRBJ1-1; CDR3nt: TGTGCCATCAGTGGTCAACTCAACACTGAAGCTTTCTTT; CDR3aa: CAISGQLNTEAFF
v_gene: TRBV27; d_gene: NA; abundance: NA; j_gene: TRBJ1-1; CDR3nt: TGTGCCAGCAGACCCATCGGGAACACTGAAGCTTTCTTT; CDR3aa: CASRPIGNTEAFF
v_gene: TRBV6-5; d_gene: NA; abundance: NA; j_gene: TRBJ1-3; CDR3nt: TGTGCCAGCAGTTTAAATCGGGGGGTAGGAAACACCATATATTTT; CDR3aa: CASSLNRGVGNTIYF
v_gene: TRBV29-1; d_gene: NA; abundance: NA; j_gene: TRBJ1-1; CDR3nt: TGCAGCGTTAGGCAGGGGAACACTGAAGCTTTCTTT; CDR3aa: CSVRQGNTEAFF
v_gene: TRBV19; d_gene: NA; abundance: few; j_gene: TRBJ2-2; CDR3nt: TGTGCCAGTAGCCACACGGGAACCGGGGAGCTGTTTTTT; CDR3aa: CASSHTGTGELFF
v_gene: TRBV5-1; d_gene: TRBD2; abundance: NA; j_gene: TRBJ2-1; CDR3nt: TGCGCCAGCAGCTCATACTTCGCGACTAGCGGGGGGGACAATGAGCAGTTCTTC; CDR3aa: CASSSYFATSGGDNEQFF
v_gene: TRBV27; d_gene: TRBD2; abundance: NA; j_gene: TRBJ2-1; CDR3nt: TGTGCCAGCAAAACTAGCGGCTCCTACAATGAGCAGTTCTTC; CDR3aa: CASKTSGSYNEQFF
v_gene: TRBV7-8; d_gene: NA; abundance: once; j_gene: TRBJ1-6; CDR3nt: TGTGCCAGCAGCTTAGAAGGGGTGCCGAACTATAATTCACCCCTCCACTTT; CDR3aa: CASSLEGVPNYNSPLHF